Listed here is a single TCR beta chain. This entry comes from a study of blood T cell repertoires in COVID-19. In the authors' methods: Scientists estimated how many nucleated cells there were by amplifying reference gene primers. Assay used: immunoSEQ multiplex PCR; TCRdb lists only in-frame clones, some missing. V and J calls and clone size are as listed in that table; D and trimming were resolved from the DNA. The sample contains about 260,000 clones, around 89% of which appear only once. Recruitment covered 25 or so US areas and drew participants whose ages spanned roughly 18 to 100 years. This clonotype was sampled from a man aged 50 to 59 who had been exposed to COVID-19. The sample was PBMCs or T cells enriched from blood (not recorded which).

In nucleotides, the CDR3 is TGCGCCAGCAGCTTTACAGGGGGCTTTTACAATGAGCAGTTCTTC. It translates to CASSFTGGFYNEQFF. This chain joins TRBV5-1 and TRBJ2-1; 9 nucleotides align to TRBD1. The CDR3 runs to 15 residues. From germline, CDR1 is SGHRS and CDR2 YFSETQ. With V trimmed by 2 bases and J by 4 bases, 4 bases remained unmatched.